The entry that follows covers one TCR beta chain sequence. Antigen specificity is unknown. The data stem from a study of cytomegalovirus exposure and HLA in healthy donors. Study-level points and caveats: The authors later found most CMV-associated TCR beta chains appeared HLA-restricted. Most of the TCR beta V segments (in an earlier analysis) were productive either about 87% or about 30% of the time.

The V end was cut by 3 bases, the J end by 7 bases, with 7 bases between. The CDR3 totals 12 residues. Germline values: CDR1 MGHRA, CDR2 YSYEKL. PCR amplification relied on 60 Vbeta primers (plus 13 Jbeta primers). Sequencing used immunoSEQ multiplex PCR; TCRdb keeps in-frame clones, though not all of them. Of under 200,000 clones in the sample, around 84% were seen once. The material sequenced was PBMCs. The V call is TRBV4-1, the J call TRBJ2-1, with a weak D call TRBD1 (5 bases). The receptor's source is a woman between 18 and 29 years old in good health and CMV-seronegative. In nucleotides, the CDR3 is TGCGCCAGCAGCCATCAGGGTAATGAGCAGTTCTTC. Amino acids: CASSHQGNEQFF.